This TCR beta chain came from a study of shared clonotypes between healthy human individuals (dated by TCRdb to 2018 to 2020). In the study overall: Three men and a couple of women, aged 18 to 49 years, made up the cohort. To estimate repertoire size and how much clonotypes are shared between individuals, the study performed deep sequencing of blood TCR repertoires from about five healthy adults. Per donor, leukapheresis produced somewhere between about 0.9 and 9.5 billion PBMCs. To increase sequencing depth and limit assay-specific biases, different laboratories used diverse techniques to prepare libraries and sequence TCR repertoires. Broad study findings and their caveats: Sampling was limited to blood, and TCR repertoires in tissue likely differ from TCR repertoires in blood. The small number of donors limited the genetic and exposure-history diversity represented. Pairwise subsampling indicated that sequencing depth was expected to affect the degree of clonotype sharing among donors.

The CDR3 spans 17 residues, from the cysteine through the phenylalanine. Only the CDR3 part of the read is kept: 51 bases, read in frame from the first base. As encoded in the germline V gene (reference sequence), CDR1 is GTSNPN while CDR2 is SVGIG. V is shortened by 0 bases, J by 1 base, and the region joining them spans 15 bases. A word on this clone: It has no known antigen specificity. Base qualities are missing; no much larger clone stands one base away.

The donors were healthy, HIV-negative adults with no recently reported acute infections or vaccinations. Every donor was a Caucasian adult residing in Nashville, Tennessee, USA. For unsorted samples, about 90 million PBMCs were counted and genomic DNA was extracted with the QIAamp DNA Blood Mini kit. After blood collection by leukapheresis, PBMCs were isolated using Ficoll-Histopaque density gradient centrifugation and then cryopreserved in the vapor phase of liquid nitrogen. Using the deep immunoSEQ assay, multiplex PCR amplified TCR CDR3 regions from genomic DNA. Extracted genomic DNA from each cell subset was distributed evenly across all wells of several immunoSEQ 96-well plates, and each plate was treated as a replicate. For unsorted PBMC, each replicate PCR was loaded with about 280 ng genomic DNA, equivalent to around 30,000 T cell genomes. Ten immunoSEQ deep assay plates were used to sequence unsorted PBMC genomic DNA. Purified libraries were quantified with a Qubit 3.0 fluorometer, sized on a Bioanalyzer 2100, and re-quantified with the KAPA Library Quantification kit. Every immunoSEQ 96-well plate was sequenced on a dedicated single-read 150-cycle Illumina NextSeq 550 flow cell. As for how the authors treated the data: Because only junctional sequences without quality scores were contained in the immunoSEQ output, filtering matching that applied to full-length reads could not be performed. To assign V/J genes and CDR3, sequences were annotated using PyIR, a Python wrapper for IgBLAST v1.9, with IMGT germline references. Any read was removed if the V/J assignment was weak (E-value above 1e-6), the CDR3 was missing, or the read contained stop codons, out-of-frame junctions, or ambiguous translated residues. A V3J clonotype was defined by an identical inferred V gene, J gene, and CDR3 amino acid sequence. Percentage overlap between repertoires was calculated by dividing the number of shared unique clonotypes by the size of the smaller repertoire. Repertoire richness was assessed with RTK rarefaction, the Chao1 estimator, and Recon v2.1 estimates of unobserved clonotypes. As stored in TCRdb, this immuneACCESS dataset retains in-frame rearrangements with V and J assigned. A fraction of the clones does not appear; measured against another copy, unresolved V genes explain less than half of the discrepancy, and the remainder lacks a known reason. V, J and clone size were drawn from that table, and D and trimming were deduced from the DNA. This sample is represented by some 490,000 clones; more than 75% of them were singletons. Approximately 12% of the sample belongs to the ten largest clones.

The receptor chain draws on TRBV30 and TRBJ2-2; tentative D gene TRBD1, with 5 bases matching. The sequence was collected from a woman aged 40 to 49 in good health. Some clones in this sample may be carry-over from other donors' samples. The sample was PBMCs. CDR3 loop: CAWSVRWGQGNTGELFF. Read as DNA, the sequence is TGTGCCTGGAGTGTACGGTGGGGTCAGGGGAACACCGGGGAGCTGTTTTTT.